Below, 14 T cell receptor beta chains from the same sample are listed, as sequenced in a study of chemoradiotherapy in HPV16-positive cancers. Sequencing used immunoSEQ multiplex PCR; TCRdb keeps in-frame clones, though not all of them. In the table there are 10,000 to 15,000 clones, about 90% of which are singletons. This sample was taken from a patient who underwent chemoradiotherapy. The receptors were gathered from a human donor with HPV-associated anogenital cancer.

The chain employs TRBV11-2 and TRBJ1-3, with D unresolved. The CDR3 runs to 14 residues. In germline, CDR1 is SGHAT, CDR2 FQNNGV. The V gene lost 5 bases and the J gene lost 0 bases, with 8 bases spanning the gap. This CDR3 is CASSAGSSGNTIYF. The CDR3 DNA reads as TGTGCCAGCAGCGCCGGGAGCTCTGGAAACACCATATATTTT.

This chain links TRBV30 with TRBJ1-6; D is unresolved. The CDR3 consists of 13 residues. CDR1 is GTSNPN and CDR2 is SVGIG in the germline V gene (reference sequence). V was clipped by 3 bases and J by 12 bases, with 15 bases between them. This CDR3 is CAWSPGLSGPLHF. DNA for the CDR3: TGTGCCTGGAGCCCAGGATTAAGTGGACCCCTCCACTTT.

The gene calls are TRBV5-1 and TRBJ1-2; 10 bases match TRBD1. The CDR3 length is 14 residues. Per the germline V gene, CDR1 is SGHRS and CDR2 is YFSETQ. With V trimmed by 5 bases and J by 6 bases, 7 bases remained unmatched. The CDR3 bases are TGCGCCAGCAGATTGACAGGGGGCGCGGATGGCTACACCTTC. Residues: CASRLTGGADGYTF.

The gene calls are TRBV7-2 and TRBJ2-7; weak D call: TRBD2 (5 bases). There are 13 residues in the CDR3. Deletions cut 6 bases from V and 5 bases from J, with 14 bases between. Germline V gene data show CDR1 as SGHTA and CDR2 as FQGNSA. CDR3 in amino acids: CASSTPTRDEQYF. CDR3 in DNA: TGTGCCAGCAGTACTCCGACGAGGGACGAGCAGTACTTC.

V gene TRBV30 combines with J gene TRBJ1-5, with D perhaps TRBD1 (5 bases). V was shortened by 2 bases and J by 4 bases, with 9 bases between the two germline ends. The CDR3 totals 13 residues. Germline values: CDR1 GTSNPN, CDR2 SVGIG (reference sequence). The CDR3 DNA sequence: TGTGCCTGGAGTCAGGACAAGAATCAGCCCCAGCATTTT. Its protein is CAWSQDKNQPQHF.

This clone occurred once. The V and J genes are TRBV29-1 and TRBJ2-7; 8 positions agree with TRBD2. The CDR3 runs 16 residues. Germline V lookup: CDR1 SQVTM, CDR2 ANQGSEA. Trimming at V came to 0 bases and at J to 0 bases, leaving 7 bases not matched to a gene. The CDR3 loop reads CSVEDPAAGASYEQYF. The CDR3 DNA is TGCAGCGTTGAAGATCCTGCAGCGGGGGCCTCCTACGAGCAGTACTTC.

This clone came up once. V usage is TRBV28 and J usage is TRBJ2-1; 7 bases agree with TRBD1. The CDR3 loop spans 15 amino acids. The germline V gene encodes CDR1 MDHEN and CDR2 SYDVKM. V gave up 4 bases and J gave up 1 base; unmatched junction bases: 4. The CDR3 region is CASSWDRRSYNEQFF. The CDR3 DNA follows: TGTGCCAGCAGTTGGGACAGACGGTCCTACAATGAGCAGTTCTTC. The full variable domain, completed using reference TRBV28 and TRBJ2-1, is DVKVTQSSRYLVKRTGEKVFLECVQDMDHENMFWYRQDPGLGLRLIYFSYDVKMKEKGDIPEGYSVSREKKERFSLILESASTNQTSMYLCASSWDRRSYNEQFFGPGTRLTVL.

This rearrangement joins TRBV25-1 to TRBJ2-7, with a weak D call TRBD1 (6 bases). The CDR3 covers 12 residues. V was clipped by 4 bases and J by 6 bases, with 10 bases between them. CDR1 MGHDK and CDR2 SYGVNS come from the germline V gene. This chain's CDR3 is CASSALGAEQYF. DNA for the CDR3: TGTGCCAGCAGTGCGTTGGGGGCCGAGCAGTACTTC.

The chain combines TRBV18 with TRBJ1-5; 7 positions agree with TRBD1. The germline gives CDR1 KGHSH, CDR2 LQKENI. The ends lost 4 bases at V and 5 bases at J; junction bases unmatched: 8. The CDR3 consists of 15 residues. Written as DNA, the CDR3 is TGTGCCAGCTCACACAGAACAGGGGCTGATCAGCCCCAGCATTTT. Translating it yields CASSHRTGADQPQHF. Using reference TRBV18 and TRBJ1-5 for the parts outside the CDR3, the full variable domain is NAGVMQNPRHLVRRRGQEARLRCSPMKGHSHVYWYRQLPEEGLKFMVYLQKENIIDESGMPKERFSAEFPKEGPSILRIQQVVRGDSAAYFCASSHRTGADQPQHFGDGTRLSIL.

The chain recombines TRBV5-1 with TRBJ2-5, with 7 bases matching TRBD2. J gave up 4 bases and V 0 bases, and 3 bases lay outside the gene matches. Per the germline V gene, CDR1 is SGHRS and CDR2 is YFSETQ. The length of the CDR3 is 14 residues. Here the CDR3 reads CASSLGLARETQYF. DNA for the CDR3: TGCGCCAGCAGCTTGGGACTAGCTCGAGAGACCCAGTACTTC.

The chain combines TRBV9 with TRBJ1-3, with D perhaps matching TRBD1 (6 bases). V lost 4 bases and J lost 2, with 13 bases in between. The V gene's germline CDR1 is SGDLS and CDR2 YYNGEE. This CDR3 has 15 amino acids. For the CDR3, the DNA is TGTGCCAGCAGCAGTTTCAACAGGGCTGGAAACACCATATATTTT. It yields the protein CASSSFNRAGNTIYF. The full variable domain, its missing parts supplied by reference TRBV9 and TRBJ1-3, is DSGVTQTPKHLITATGQRVTLRCSPRSGDLSVYWYQQSLDQGLQFLIQYYNGEERAKGNILERFSAQQFPDLHSELNLSSLELGDSALYFCASSSFNRAGNTIYFGEGSWLTVV.

The CDR3 DNA is TGTGCCAGCAGCGTCGGACAGGGGCTCGGCGGTCAGCCCCAGCATTTT. Amino acids: CASSVGQGLGGQPQHF. The V and J genes are TRBV9 and TRBJ1-5; 9 bases line up with TRBD1. This CDR3 comprises 16 residues. Germline V CDR1 and CDR2: SGDLS, YYNGEE. V lost 2 bases and J lost 6; bases outside the gene matches: 9.

This chain links TRBV4-2 with TRBJ2-7; D not resolved. CDR1 and CDR2 from the germline V gene are LGHNA and YNFKEQ. This CDR3 is 15 amino acids long. Trimming shortened V by 1 base and J by 2 bases, and 12 bases separated the two germline ends. The CDR3 nucleotides read TGTGCCAGCAGCCAAGGACGTGGGATACCCTACGAGCAGTACTTC. It is translated as CASSQGRGIPYEQYF.

This sequence joins TRBV19 and TRBJ1-5; TRBD1 aligns across 7 bases. Per germline, CDR1 LNHDA and CDR2 SQIVND (reference sequence). The CDR3 loop spans 16 amino acids. With V trimmed by 3 bases and J by 0 bases, 5 bases remained unmatched. CDR3 sequence: CASSIGQAYSNQPQHF. The CDR3 region has the DNA TGTGCCAGTAGTATCGGACAGGCCTATAGCAATCAGCCCCAGCATTTT.